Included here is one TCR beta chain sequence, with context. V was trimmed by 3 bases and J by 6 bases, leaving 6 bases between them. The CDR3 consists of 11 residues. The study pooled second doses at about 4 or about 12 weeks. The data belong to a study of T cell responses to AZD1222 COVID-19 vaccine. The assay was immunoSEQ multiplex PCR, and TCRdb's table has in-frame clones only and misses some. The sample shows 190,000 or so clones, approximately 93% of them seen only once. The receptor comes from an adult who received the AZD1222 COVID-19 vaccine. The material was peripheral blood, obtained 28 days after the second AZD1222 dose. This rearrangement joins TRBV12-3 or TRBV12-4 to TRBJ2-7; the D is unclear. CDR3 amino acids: CASSFRGEQYF. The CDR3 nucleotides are TGTGCCAGCAGTTTTAGAGGCGAGCAGTACTTC.